The 24 T cell receptor beta chains listed next were all sequenced from one sample in a study of cytomegalovirus exposure and HLA in healthy donors. The assay was immunoSEQ multiplex PCR, and TCRdb's table has in-frame clones only and misses some. The profile shows 43,000 or so clones, more than 85% of them singletons. The sequenced sample consisted of PBMCs. Receptor source: a man between 18 and 35 years old in good health and CMV-seronegative.

CDR3 loop: CASSLSGQTNEKLFF. CDR3 nucleotide sequence: TGTGCCAGCAGTTTATCGGGGCAGACGAATGAAAAACTGTTTTTT. This chain uses TRBV27 with TRBJ1-4, with D possibly TRBD1 on 5 matching bases. The V and J ends lost 0 bases and 5 bases respectively, with 10 bases between them. The CDR3 sequence is 15 residues long. CDR1 is MNHEY, CDR2 SMNVEV, per germline (reference sequence). Full variable domain (outside the CDR3, taken from reference TRBV27 and TRBJ1-4): EAQVTQNPRYLITVTGKKLTVTCSQNMNHEYMSWYRQDPGLGLRQIYYSMNVEVTDKGDVPEGYKVSRKEKRNFPLILESPSPNQTSLYFCASSLSGQTNEKLFFGSGTQLSVL.

V gene TRBV25-1 combines with J gene TRBJ2-7; TRBD2 might be the D (5 bases). V was trimmed by 1 base and J by 2 bases, leaving 12 bases between them. The CDR3 covers 15 residues. Germline V gene lookup returns CDR1 MGHDK and CDR2 SYGVNS. CDR3 DNA: TGTGCCAGCAGTGAATCTCAGATCGGGACCTACGAGCAGTACTTC. This translates into CASSESQIGTYEQYF.

The chain joins TRBV5-1 to TRBJ2-1; D not certain. The CDR3 runs 14 residues. Trimming stripped 0 bases from V and 1 base from J, with 5 bases between. Germline-derived CDR1 and CDR2 are SGHRS and YFSETQ. The CDR3 sequence is CASSLVRSYNEQFF. The CDR3 region has the DNA TGCGCCAGCAGCTTGGTACGGTCCTACAATGAGCAGTTCTTC.

This rearrangement joins TRBV2 to TRBJ2-3, with D possibly TRBD2 on 6 matching bases. The CDR3 is 15 amino acids. The germline gives CDR1 SNHLY, CDR2 FYNNEI. The V and J ends lost 4 bases and 8 bases respectively, with 19 bases between them. The CDR3 DNA is TGTGCCAGCAGTGCCGGGACTCACCAAAGGGGTACGCAGTATTTT. It yields the protein CASSAGTHQRGTQYF.

The chain employs TRBV5-1 and TRBJ2-1; 8 bases are a match to TRBD1. The CDR3 is 13 residues long. With V trimmed by 5 bases and J by 6 bases, 4 bases remained unmatched. Germline assignment: CDR1 SGHRS and CDR2 YFSETQ. The DNA for the CDR3 is TGCGCCAGCAGAGGACAGGGAAGCAATGAGCAGTTCTTC. Its protein product is CASRGQGSNEQFF.

This chain uses TRBV9 with TRBJ2-1, with 16 bases lining up with TRBD2. V shed 4 bases and J 8 bases; nucleotides not matched to a gene: 3. The CDR3 spans 15 residues. Germline assignment: CDR1 SGDLS and CDR2 YYNGEE. The CDR3 sequence is CASSLGLAGGHEQFF. CDR3 coding DNA: TGTGCCAGCAGCCTGGGACTAGCGGGGGGGCATGAGCAGTTCTTC.

In nucleotides, the CDR3 is TGCGCCAGCAGAGACGGGGTCTTCTCCTACAATGAGCAGTTCTTC. Encoded protein: CASRDGVFSYNEQFF. The J gene is TRBJ2-1, the V gene TRBV10-1, with D possibly matching TRBD2 (5 bases). V was cut by 6 bases and J by 0 bases, with 12 bases left in between. The CDR3 covers 15 residues. Germline assignment: CDR1 WNHNN and CDR2 SYGVQD (reference sequence).

The rearrangement links TRBV5-1 to TRBJ2-7; 8 bases fit TRBD1. The CDR3 is 14 amino acids. Germline CDR1 reads SGHRS; CDR2 reads YFSETQ. V trimming: 2 bases; J trimming: 7 bases; junction bases outside the gene matches: 8. CDR3 protein: CASSLVTGVEEQYF. The CDR3 nucleotides are TGCGCCAGCAGCTTAGTGACAGGGGTTGAAGAGCAGTACTTC.

The J gene is TRBJ2-2, the V gene TRBV15, with D perhaps matching TRBD2 (6 bases). The CDR3 extends over 14 amino acids. From germline, CDR1 is LNHNV and CDR2 YYDKDF (reference sequence). Trimming pared 5 bases from V and 7 bases from J, leaving 14 bases between. The CDR3 sequence: CATSPGGFGGELFF. CDR3 coding DNA: TGTGCCACCAGCCCTGGAGGGTTCGGCGGGGAGCTGTTTTTT.

The chain links TRBV7-2 to TRBJ2-7; 7 positions match TRBD1. V trimming: 6 bases; J trimming: 1 base; junction bases outside the gene matches: 3. CDR1 is SGHTA and CDR2 is FQGNSA in the germline V gene. The CDR3 contains 13 residues. As DNA, the CDR3 is TGTGCCAGCAGGCGGACAGGATCCTACGAGCAGTACTTC. Its translation is CASRRTGSYEQYF. The variable domain in full, completed from reference TRBV7-2 and TRBJ2-7, reads GAGVSQSPSNKVTEKGKDVELRCDPISGHTALYWYRQSLGQGLEFLIYFQGNSAPDKSGLPSDRFSAERTGGSVSTLTIQRTQQEDSAVYLCASRRTGSYEQYFGPGTRLTVT.

J is TRBJ1-2 and V is TRBV4-3; D unresolved. V lost 6 bases and J lost 0, with 11 bases in between. In germline, CDR1 is LGHNA, CDR2 YSLEER. The CDR3 extends over 14 amino acids. CDR3 coding DNA: TGCGCCAGCAGTTCCACCAGGTCTAACTATGGCTACACCTTC. This codes for CASSSTRSNYGYTF.

The chain recombines TRBV4-3 with TRBJ1-2, with D possibly matching TRBD1 (5 bases). V was clipped by 4 bases and J by 4 bases, with 16 bases between them. CDR3 length: 15 amino acids. The germline V gene encodes CDR1 LGHNA and CDR2 YSLEER. CDR3 DNA sequence: TGCGCCAGCAGCCCAGAACCCACAGGTTCCTATGGCTACACCTTC. Its protein is CASSPEPTGSYGYTF.

The chain recombines TRBV5-5 with TRBJ2-3, with 10 bases fitting TRBD1. In germline, CDR1 is SGHKS, CDR2 YYEKEE (reference sequence). The CDR3 totals 16 residues. J was trimmed by 3 bases and V by 0 bases; bases with no gene match: 4. The DNA for the CDR3 is TGTGCCAGCAGCTTGGCCCAGGGACAGGGGACAGATACGCAGTATTTT. Translating gives CASSLAQGQGTDTQYF.

V is TRBV18 and J is TRBJ2-1; 7 nucleotides align to TRBD2. V lost 3 bases, J lost 7 bases, and 6 bases stayed unmatched. Germline V gene lookup returns CDR1 KGHSH and CDR2 LQKENI. There are 14 residues in the CDR3. The CDR3 coding sequence is TGTGCCAGCTCACCCTACGGGACTACAAATGAGCAGTTCTTC. Amino acids: CASSPYGTTNEQFF.

Turning to this clone: Additional DNA sequences in this sample encode the identical CDR3. The genes are TRBV4-1 and TRBJ2-3; a possible D gene is TRBD1 (6 bases). Germline values: CDR1 MGHRA, CDR2 YSYEKL. The CDR3 runs to 15 residues. The germline V and J ends were trimmed by 3 bases and 2 bases, with 12 bases remaining between them. Written as DNA, the CDR3 is TGCGCCAGCAGCCATGGGACACTCTACACAGATACGCAGTATTTT. It specifies CASSHGTLYTDTQYF.

J is TRBJ2-2 and V is TRBV5-5, with 7 bases aligning to TRBD1. Trimming removed 0 bases from V and 6 bases from J; junction bases left unmatched: 17. Germline V CDR1 and CDR2: SGHKS, YYEKEE (reference sequence). The CDR3 extends over 19 amino acids. CDR3 sequence: CASSLEGTVGSVSPGELFF. The CDR3 region has the DNA TGTGCCAGCAGCTTGGAGGGGACAGTGGGTAGCGTTAGCCCCGGGGAGCTGTTTTTT.

The V gene is TRBV29-1, the J gene TRBJ1-2; D not resolved. This CDR3 has 12 amino acids. Germline V gene sequence: CDR1 SQVTM, CDR2 ANQGSEA. Trimming removed 0 bases at V and 1 base at J, with 3 bases between. The CDR3 coding sequence is TGCAGCGTTGAAGACAATAACTATGGCTACACCTTC. It encodes CSVEDNNYGYTF.

There are a few counts of this clone. The chain is built from TRBV11-2 and TRBJ2-2; no clear D gene. From germline, CDR1 is SGHAT and CDR2 FQNNGV. With 9 bases removed from V and 0 bases from J, the gap between germline ends came to 14 bases. The CDR3 runs 15 residues. CDR3 sequence (DNA): TGTGCCAGTCCAAAACATATCGCGAACACCGGGGAGCTGTTTTTT. Amino acid sequence: CASPKHIANTGELFF.

The J gene is TRBJ1-1, the V gene TRBV6-5; D is unclear. Germline-derived CDR1 and CDR2 are MNHEY and SVGAGI. This CDR3 region has 14 residues. Trimming stripped 2 bases from V and 0 bases from J, with 7 bases between. As DNA, the CDR3 is TGTGCCAGCAGTTACAACAGACTGAACACTGAAGCTTTCTTT. As protein: CASSYNRLNTEAFF.

The rearrangement links TRBV6-5 to TRBJ2-3, with unresolved D. V lost 0 bases and J 4 bases, leaving 8 bases between the germline ends. CDR1 MNHEY and CDR2 SVGAGI come from the germline V gene. The CDR3 is 14 amino acids. CDR3 amino acids: CASSYSSESDTQYF. CDR3 bases: TGTGCCAGCAGTTACTCGTCGGAGTCAGATACGCAGTATTTT.

The rearrangement links TRBV27 to TRBJ2-5; 9 nucleotides align to TRBD1. This CDR3 has 15 amino acids. Germline values: CDR1 MNHEY, CDR2 SMNVEV (reference sequence). V gave up 5 bases and J gave up 4 bases; unmatched junction bases: 8. This CDR3 is CASSLSRQGGETQYF. The CDR3 nucleotides are TGTGCCAGCAGTCTCTCCAGACAGGGGGGAGAGACCCAGTACTTC.

This chain joins TRBV7-2 and TRBJ1-5, with a weak D call TRBD1 (5 bases). Germline CDR1 and CDR2: SGHTA and FQGNSA. The ends were cut back, 1 base at V and 1 base at J, with 8 bases in the middle. The CDR3 consists of 15 residues. This chain's CDR3 is CASSLETASNQPQHF. DNA for the CDR3: TGTGCCAGCAGCTTAGAGACAGCCAGCAATCAGCCCCAGCATTTT.

J is TRBJ2-1 and V is TRBV7-3; 13 bases line up with TRBD2. CDR1 and CDR2 (germline): SGHTA, FQGTGA. CDR3 length: 16 amino acids. Germline trimming cut 5 bases from V and 5 bases from J; bases unmatched to any gene: 6. CDR3 DNA: TGTGCCAGCAGCCCAACTAGCGGGAGGGCCCACAATGAGCAGTTCTTC. Translation: CASSPTSGRAHNEQFF.

The V gene is TRBV6-1, the J gene TRBJ2-7, with 7 bases lining up with TRBD1. The CDR3 is 14 amino acids. From germline, CDR1 is MNHNS and CDR2 SASEGT. V lost 10 bases, J lost 0 bases, and 9 bases stayed unmatched. The CDR3 loop reads CATSSSGGSYEQYF. The CDR3 DNA follows: TGTGCCACCTCAAGTTCAGGGGGCTCCTACGAGCAGTACTTC.